These 5 T cell receptor beta chains came from one sample sequenced in a study of CD8 T cells in ankylosing spondylitis (dated by TCRdb to about 2017). Library preparation used 5' RACE. The listed sequencing device is Illumina HiSeq 2500. The public reads were reprocessed in TCRdb via fastp at Q25 and MiXCR, keeping in-frame beta chains. Every entry covers one CDR3 protein and lists the most common genes and DNA from its rows. Counted in this sample were 300,000 to 350,000 distinct CDR3 sequences; roughly 10% of them appeared once. The ten largest clones add up to roughly 9.5% of the sample. The sequenced sample consisted of blood, either unsorted or a sorted T cell fraction (not recorded which). All receptors derive from a female donor with ankylosing spondylitis or in good health (not recorded which).

In this sample, this clonotype turned up many times. The CDR3 nucleotides read TGCGCCAGCAGCTTTGAGGGAAACACTGAAGCTTTCTTT. Amino acids: CASSFEGNTEAFF. The V and J genes are TRBV5-1 and TRBJ1-1; D is unresolved. Germline CDR1 reads SGHRS; CDR2 reads YFSETQ. Trimming left V 2 bases short and J 2 bases short, with 7 bases between. This CDR3 spans 13 amino acids.

At least ten counts were recorded for this clonotype. The rearrangement uses TRBV10-3 and TRBJ2-3; D possibly matches TRBD1 or TRBD2 (5 bases each). Germline CDR1 ENHRY, CDR2 SYGVKD. V was trimmed by 8 bases and J by 0 bases, leaving 9 bases between them. This CDR3 has 13 residues. CDR3 amino acids: CAIEGPSTDTQYF. The DNA for the CDR3 is TGTGCCATCGAGGGACCTAGCACAGATACGCAGTATTTT.

In the case of this clonotype: A clone one base away is much larger, so this may be a read error. This chain joins TRBV5-1 and TRBJ1-5; D unclear. Trimming removed 7 bases at V and 4 bases at J, with 15 bases between. The CDR3 sequence is 14 residues long. In germline, CDR1 is SGHRS, CDR2 YFSETQ. The CDR3 reads CASASGIDNQPQHF. The CDR3 coding sequence is TGCGCCAGCGCCTCCGGGATAGATAATCAGCCCCAGCATTTT.

The V call is TRBV20-1, the J call TRBJ2-1; D perhaps matches TRBD1 (6 bases). This CDR3 region has 14 residues. The germline CDR1 and CDR2 sequences are DFQATT and SNEGSKA (reference sequence). V was cut by 3 bases and J by 5 bases, with 14 bases left in between. The CDR3 loop is CSASVADRNNEQFF. The CDR3 DNA sequence: TGCAGTGCTAGCGTGGCGGACAGAAACAATGAGCAGTTCTTC.

This clonotype occurred many times. The chain carries TRBV9 and TRBJ2-3, with 11 bases that match TRBD2. V dropped 0 bases and J dropped 5; count of bases not matched to a gene: 8. CDR1 SGDLS and CDR2 YYNGEE come from the germline V gene. This CDR3 region has 17 residues. The CDR3 region is CASSVEGLAGGRDTQYF. The CDR3 DNA reads TGTGCCAGCAGCGTAGAAGGGTTAGCGGGGGGGCGAGATACGCAGTATTTT.